The 10 T cell receptor beta chains in this list originate from one sample, sequenced in a study of cytomegalovirus exposure and HLA in healthy donors. The study ran its PCR with 60 Vbeta and 13 Jbeta primers. The table came from immunoSEQ multiplex PCR; TCRdb's copy has only in-frame clones and leaves some out. This sample's table has about 110,000 clones. Sequences were obtained from PBMCs. These receptors all come from a man aged 35-49 years in good health and CMV-seropositive.

This sequence joins TRBV5-6 and TRBJ1-2; maybe TRBD1 (5 bases). There are 13 residues in the CDR3. V lost 2 bases and J lost 3, with 8 bases in between. Germline loops: CDR1 SGHDT, CDR2 YYEEEE. CDR3 amino acids: CASSLSRDYGYTF. CDR3 sequence (DNA): TGTGCCAGCAGCTTAAGCAGGGACTATGGCTACACCTTC. Combining the CDR3 with reference TRBV5-6 and TRBJ1-2 gives the whole variable domain DAGVTQSPTHLIKTRGQQVTLRCSPKSGHDTVSWYQQALGQGPQFIFQYYEEEERQRGNFPDRFSGHQFPNYSSELNVNALLLGDSALYLCASSLSRDYGYTFGSGTRLTVV.

The rearrangement uses TRBV5-1 and TRBJ2-7; TRBD2 might be the D (6 bases). This CDR3 contains 14 residues. Trimming stripped 4 bases from V and 8 bases from J, with 19 bases between. From germline, CDR1 is SGHRS and CDR2 YFSETQ. CDR3: CASSVGGTRVQQYF. DNA of the CDR3: TGCGCCAGCAGCGTCGGCGGGACCCGAGTCCAGCAGTACTTC.

The CDR3: CASSAKDRPAYEQYF. The DNA for the CDR3 is TGTGCCAGCAGCGCGAAAGACAGACCAGCCTACGAGCAGTACTTC. The chain carries TRBV5-4 and TRBJ2-7, with D possibly being TRBD1 (5 bases). Trimming shortened V by 4 bases and J by 2 bases, and 16 bases separated the two germline ends. From germline, CDR1 is SGHNT and CDR2 YYREEE (reference sequence). The CDR3 length is 15 residues.

V is TRBV7-2 and J is TRBJ2-7, with 9 bases aligning to TRBD1. V was pared by 4 bases and J by 3 bases, with 7 bases of the junction left unmatched. This CDR3 has 15 amino acids. Germline V gene sequence: CDR1 SGHTA, CDR2 FQGNSA. In DNA, the CDR3 is TGTGCCAGCAGCTACCACAGGGGGCTGAGCTACGAGCAGTACTTC. Protein: CASSYHRGLSYEQYF. The whole variable domain, remainder taken from reference TRBV7-2 and TRBJ2-7, is GAGVSQSPSNKVTEKGKDVELRCDPISGHTALYWYRQSLGQGLEFLIYFQGNSAPDKSGLPSDRFSAERTGGSVSTLTIQRTQQEDSAVYLCASSYHRGLSYEQYFGPGTRLTVT.

The J gene is TRBJ1-5, the V gene TRBV2, with 9 bases matching TRBD1. V gave up 3 bases and J gave up 6 bases; unmatched junction bases: 6. This CDR3 contains 15 residues. Germline V gene sequence: CDR1 SNHLY, CDR2 FYNNEI. The CDR3 sequence is CASSEVRGQGQPQHF. DNA for the CDR3: TGTGCCAGCAGTGAGGTGCGGGGACAGGGTCAGCCCCAGCATTTT.

V and J are TRBV18 and TRBJ1-4; 7 bases match TRBD1. The CDR3 has 13 residues. V trimming: 6 bases; J trimming: 8 bases; junction bases outside the gene matches: 6. CDR1 KGHSH and CDR2 LQKENI come from the germline V gene. Written as DNA, the CDR3 is TGTGCCAGCTCCTCAGGGACAGCCGAAAAACTGTTTTTT. Its translation is CASSSGTAEKLFF.

The chain recombines TRBV5-4 with TRBJ1-2; TRBD1 is a possible D gene (5 bases). Per germline, CDR1 SGHNT and CDR2 YYREEE (reference sequence). The CDR3 length is 17 residues. The ends were cut back, 4 bases at V and 1 base at J, with 20 bases in the middle. DNA of the CDR3: TGTGCCAGCAGCCCATACAACATCAAGACAGTTAACTATGGCTACACCTTC. Translated, it gives CASSPYNIKTVNYGYTF.

The V call is TRBV9, the J call TRBJ2-1; 7 bases agree with TRBD2. Trimming removed 6 bases from V and 4 bases from J; junction bases left unmatched: 7. The germline V gene has CDR1 SGDLS and CDR2 YYNGEE. CDR3 length: 14 amino acids. The CDR3 here is CASNPSGRYNEQFF. The CDR3 DNA follows: TGTGCCAGCAATCCTAGCGGAAGGTACAATGAGCAGTTCTTC. The whole variable domain, remainder taken from reference TRBV9 and TRBJ2-1, is DSGVTQTPKHLITATGQRVTLRCSPRSGDLSVYWYQQSLDQGLQFLIQYYNGEERAKGNILERFSAQQFPDLHSELNLSSLELGDSALYFCASNPSGRYNEQFFGPGTRLTVL.

The chain carries TRBV7-2 and TRBJ1-1; possibly TRBD1 for D (6 bases). Germline lookup yields CDR1 SGHTA and CDR2 FQGNSA. The CDR3 sequence is 14 residues long. V lost 3 bases and J lost 0, with 8 bases in between. Here the CDR3 reads CASSFGQLNTEAFF. CDR3 sequence (DNA): TGTGCCAGCAGCTTTGGACAGCTGAACACTGAAGCTTTCTTT.

The rearrangement links TRBV6-6 to TRBJ1-4; TRBD1 matches at 7 bases. CDR1 and CDR2 (germline): MNHNY, SVGAGI (reference sequence). CDR3 length equals 14 residues. Trimming took 7 bases from V and 2 from J; bases not matched to a gene: 4. CDR3 sequence (DNA): TGTGCCAGCACGACAGGGAGGACTAATGAAAAACTGTTTTTT. Protein product: CASTTGRTNEKLFF.